One TCR beta chain is described in this entry. This clonotype has a handful of counts. Its binding antigen is unknown. Per-base quality was not reported, and no clone a single base away is much larger than it. Libraries were built with RT-PCR. Sequencing relied on a NextSeq 550. TCRdb redid the processing of the public reads, applying fastp at Q25 and MiXCR, and retained in-frame beta chains. Rows are unified per CDR3 protein, each entry keeping the most common DNA and genes. The sample profile shows 920,000 or so distinct CDR3 sequences; roughly 18% of them were found once. The top ten constitute around 6% of the sample. Including the terminal cysteine and phenylalanine, the CDR3 comprises 15 residues. CDR3 DNA only is kept here, 45 bases in frame from base 1. CDR1 and CDR2, looked up from the germline V gene, are LGHNA and YNFKEQ. For this chain, trimming is 6 bases at the V end and 4 bases at the J end, and the number of junction bases without a gene match is 11.

These data are taken from a study of patients and donors after allogeneic stem cell transplantation (dated by TCRdb to the early 2020s). The TCR comes from a human donor who was either an allogeneic HSCT recipient or a stem cell or donor lymphocyte infusion donor (not recorded which). It is not recorded whose cells these are; they may come from a transplant donor. The V and J segments used are TRBV4-2 and TRBJ1-2; 7 central nucleotides agree with TRBD1. The sequenced sample consisted of blood, either unsorted or a sorted T cell fraction (not recorded which). In nucleotide form, the sequence is TGTGCCAGCAGACCCCCGGGACAGAAGATCTATGGCTACACCTTC. Its protein is CASRPPGQKIYGYTF.